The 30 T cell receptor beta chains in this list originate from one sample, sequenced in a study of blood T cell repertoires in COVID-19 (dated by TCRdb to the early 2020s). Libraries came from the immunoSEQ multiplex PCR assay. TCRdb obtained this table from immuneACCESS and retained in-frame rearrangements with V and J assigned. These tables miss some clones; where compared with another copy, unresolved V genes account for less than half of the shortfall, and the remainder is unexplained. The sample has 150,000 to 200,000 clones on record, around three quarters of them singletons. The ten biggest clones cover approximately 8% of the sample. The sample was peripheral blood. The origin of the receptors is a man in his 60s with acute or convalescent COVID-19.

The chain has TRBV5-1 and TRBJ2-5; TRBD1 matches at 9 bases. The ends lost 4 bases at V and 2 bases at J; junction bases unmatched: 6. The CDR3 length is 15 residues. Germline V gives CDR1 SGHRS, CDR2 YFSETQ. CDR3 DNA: TGCGCCAGCAGCACGGGACAGGGACGACAAGAGACCCAGTACTTC. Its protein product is CASSTGQGRQETQYF.

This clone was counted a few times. This CDR3 reads CASSMHRGKGQPQHF. The CDR3 DNA reads TGTGCCAGTAGTATGCACAGGGGAAAAGGTCAGCCCCAGCATTTT. The chain joins TRBV19 to TRBJ1-5; TRBD1 matches 7 bases. The CDR3 contains 15 residues. After removal of 3 bases from V and 6 bases from J, the junction contained 8 bases not matched to a gene. Germline V CDR1 and CDR2: LNHDA, SQIVND (reference sequence).

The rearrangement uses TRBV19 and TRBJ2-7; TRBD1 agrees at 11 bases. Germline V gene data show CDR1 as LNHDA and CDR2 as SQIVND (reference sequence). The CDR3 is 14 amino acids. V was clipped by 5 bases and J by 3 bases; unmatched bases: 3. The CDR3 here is CASSFGTGGYEQYF. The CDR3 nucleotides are TGTGCCAGTAGTTTCGGGACAGGGGGCTACGAGCAGTACTTC.

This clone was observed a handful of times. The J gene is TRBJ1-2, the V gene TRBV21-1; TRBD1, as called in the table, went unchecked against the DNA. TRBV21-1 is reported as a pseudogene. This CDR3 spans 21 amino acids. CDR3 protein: CASSVVKYLVADREANYGYTF. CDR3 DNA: TGTGCCAGCAGCGTGGTCAAGTATTTGGTGGCTGACAGGGAGGCTAACTATGGCTACACCTTC.

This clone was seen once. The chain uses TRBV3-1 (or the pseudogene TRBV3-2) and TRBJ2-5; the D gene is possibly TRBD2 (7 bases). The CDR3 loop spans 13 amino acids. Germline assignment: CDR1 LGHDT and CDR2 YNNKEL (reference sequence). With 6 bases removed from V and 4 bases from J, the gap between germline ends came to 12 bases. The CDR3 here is CASSERGGETQYF. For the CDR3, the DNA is TGTGCCAGCAGTGAGAGGGGGGGAGAGACCCAGTACTTC.

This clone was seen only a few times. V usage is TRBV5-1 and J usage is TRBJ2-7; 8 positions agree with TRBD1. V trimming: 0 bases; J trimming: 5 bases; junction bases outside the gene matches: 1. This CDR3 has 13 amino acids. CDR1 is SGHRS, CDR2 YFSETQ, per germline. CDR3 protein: CASSLAGGNEQYF. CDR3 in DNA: TGCGCCAGCAGCTTGGCAGGGGGCAACGAGCAGTACTTC. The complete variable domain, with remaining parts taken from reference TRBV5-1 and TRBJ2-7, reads KAGVTQTPRYLIKTRGQQVTLSCSPISGHRSVSWYQQTPGQGLQFLFEYFSETQRNKGNFPGRFSGRQFSNSRSEMNVSTLELGDSALYLCASSLAGGNEQYFGPGTRLTVT.

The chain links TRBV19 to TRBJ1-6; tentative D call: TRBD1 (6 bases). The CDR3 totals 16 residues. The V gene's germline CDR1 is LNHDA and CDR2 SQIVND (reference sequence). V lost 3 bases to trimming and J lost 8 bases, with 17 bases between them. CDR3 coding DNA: TGTGCCAGTAGTATCTGGGACACCATGGGAGATTCACCCCTCCACTTT. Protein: CASSIWDTMGDSPLHF.

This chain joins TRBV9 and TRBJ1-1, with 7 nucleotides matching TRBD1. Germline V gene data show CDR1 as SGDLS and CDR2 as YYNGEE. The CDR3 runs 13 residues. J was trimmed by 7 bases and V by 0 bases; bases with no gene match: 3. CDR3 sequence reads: CASSVAQGSEAFF. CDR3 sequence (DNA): TGTGCCAGCAGCGTAGCACAGGGGAGTGAAGCTTTCTTT. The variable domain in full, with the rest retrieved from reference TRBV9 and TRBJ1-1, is DSGVTQTPKHLITATGQRVTLRCSPRSGDLSVYWYQQSLDQGLQFLIQYYNGEERAKGNILERFSAQQFPDLHSELNLSSLELGDSALYFCASSVAQGSEAFFGQGTRLTVV.

CDR3 in amino acids: CASSPQRGWIQETQYF. CDR3 coding DNA: TGTGCCAGCAGCCCCCAGCGGGGGTGGATCCAAGAGACCCAGTACTTC. The rearrangement uses TRBV5-6 and TRBJ2-5; 8 nucleotides align to TRBD2. The CDR3 is made up of 16 amino acids. Trimming at V came to 4 bases and at J to 1 base, leaving 9 bases not matched to a gene. Germline V gives CDR1 SGHDT, CDR2 YYEEEE.

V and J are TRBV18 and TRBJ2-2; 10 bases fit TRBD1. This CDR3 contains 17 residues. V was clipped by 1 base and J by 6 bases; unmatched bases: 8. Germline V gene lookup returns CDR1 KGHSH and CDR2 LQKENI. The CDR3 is CASSPRQGAHLPGELFF. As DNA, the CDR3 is TGTGCCAGCTCACCACGACAGGGGGCGCATCTTCCCGGGGAGCTGTTTTTT.

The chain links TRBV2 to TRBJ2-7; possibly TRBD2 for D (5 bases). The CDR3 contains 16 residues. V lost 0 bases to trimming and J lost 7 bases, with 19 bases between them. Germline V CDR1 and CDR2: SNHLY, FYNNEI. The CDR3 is CASSEAPGYLTREQYF. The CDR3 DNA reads TGTGCCAGCAGTGAAGCGCCGGGATATTTAACGCGGGAGCAGTACTTC. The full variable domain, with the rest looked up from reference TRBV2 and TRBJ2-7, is EPEVTQTPSHQVTQMGQEVILRCVPISNHLYFYWYRQILGQKVEFLVSFYNNEISEKSEIFDDQFSVERPDGSNFTLKIRSTKLEDSAMYFCASSEAPGYLTREQYFGPGTRLTVT.

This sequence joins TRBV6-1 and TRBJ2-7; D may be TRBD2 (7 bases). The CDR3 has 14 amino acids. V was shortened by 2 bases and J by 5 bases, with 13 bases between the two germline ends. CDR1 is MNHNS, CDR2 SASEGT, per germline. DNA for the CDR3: TGTGCCAGCAGTGAAATAGGGGGGGCCAACGAGCAGTACTTC. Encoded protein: CASSEIGGANEQYF.

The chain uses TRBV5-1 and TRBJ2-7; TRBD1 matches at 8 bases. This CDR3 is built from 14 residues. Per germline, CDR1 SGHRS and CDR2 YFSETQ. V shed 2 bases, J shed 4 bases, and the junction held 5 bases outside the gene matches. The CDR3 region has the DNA TGCGCCAGCAGCTTTAGGACAGGGCAATACGAGCAGTACTTC. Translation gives CASSFRTGQYEQYF.

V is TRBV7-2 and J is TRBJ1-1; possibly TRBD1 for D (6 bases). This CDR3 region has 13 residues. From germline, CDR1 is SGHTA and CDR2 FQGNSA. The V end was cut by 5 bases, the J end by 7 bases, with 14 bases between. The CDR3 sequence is CASSPTGFIEAFF. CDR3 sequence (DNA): TGTGCCAGCAGCCCAACAGGGTTCATTGAAGCTTTCTTT.

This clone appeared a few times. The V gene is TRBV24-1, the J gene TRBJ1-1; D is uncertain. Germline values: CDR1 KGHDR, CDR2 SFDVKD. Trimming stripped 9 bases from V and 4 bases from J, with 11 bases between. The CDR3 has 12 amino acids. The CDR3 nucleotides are TGTGCCACCCAGGACTGGGGCACTGAAGCTTTCTTT. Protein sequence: CATQDWGTEAFF.

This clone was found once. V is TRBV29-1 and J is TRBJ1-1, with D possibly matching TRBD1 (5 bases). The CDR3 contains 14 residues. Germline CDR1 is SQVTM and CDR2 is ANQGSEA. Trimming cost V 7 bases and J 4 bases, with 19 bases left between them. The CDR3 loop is CSGSRGQGITEAFF. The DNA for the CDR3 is TGCAGCGGCTCCAGAGGCCAGGGAATCACTGAAGCTTTCTTT.

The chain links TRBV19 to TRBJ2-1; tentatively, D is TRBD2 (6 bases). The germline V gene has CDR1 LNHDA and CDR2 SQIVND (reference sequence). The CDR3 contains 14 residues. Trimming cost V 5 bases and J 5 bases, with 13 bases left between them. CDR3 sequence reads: CASSPPGLNNEQFF. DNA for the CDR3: TGTGCCAGTAGTCCCCCCGGACTAAACAATGAGCAGTTCTTC.

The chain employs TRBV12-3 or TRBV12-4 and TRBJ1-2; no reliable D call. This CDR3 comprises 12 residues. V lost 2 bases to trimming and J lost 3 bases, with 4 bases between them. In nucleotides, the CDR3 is TGTGCCAGCAGTTTACAGTACTATGGCTACACCTTC. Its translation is CASSLQYYGYTF.

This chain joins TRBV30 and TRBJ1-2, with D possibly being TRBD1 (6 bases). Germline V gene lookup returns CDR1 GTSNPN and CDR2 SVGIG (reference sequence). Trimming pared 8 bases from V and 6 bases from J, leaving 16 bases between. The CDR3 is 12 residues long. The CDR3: CAGPSGVDGYTF. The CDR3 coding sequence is TGTGCCGGACCATCAGGGGTAGATGGCTACACCTTC.

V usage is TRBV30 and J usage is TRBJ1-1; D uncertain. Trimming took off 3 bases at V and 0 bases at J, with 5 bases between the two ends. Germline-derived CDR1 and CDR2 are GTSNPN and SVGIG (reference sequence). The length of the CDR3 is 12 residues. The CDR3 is CAWSWLNTEAFF. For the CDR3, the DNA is TGTGCCTGGAGCTGGCTGAACACTGAAGCTTTCTTT. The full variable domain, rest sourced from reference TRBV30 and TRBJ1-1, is SQTIHQWPATLVQPVGSPLSLECTVEGTSNPNLYWYRQAAGRGLQLLFYSVGIGQISSEVPQNLSASRPQDRQFILSSKKLLLSDSGFYLCAWSWLNTEAFFGQGTRLTVV.

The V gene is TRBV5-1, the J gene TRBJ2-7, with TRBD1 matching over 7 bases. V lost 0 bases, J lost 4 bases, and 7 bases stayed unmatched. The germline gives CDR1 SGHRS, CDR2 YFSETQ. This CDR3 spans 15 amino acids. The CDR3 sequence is CASSLADRAPYEQYF. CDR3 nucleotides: TGCGCCAGCAGCTTGGCCGACAGGGCGCCGTACGAGCAGTACTTC. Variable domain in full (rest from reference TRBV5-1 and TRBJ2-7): KAGVTQTPRYLIKTRGQQVTLSCSPISGHRSVSWYQQTPGQGLQFLFEYFSETQRNKGNFPGRFSGRQFSNSRSEMNVSTLELGDSALYLCASSLADRAPYEQYFGPGTRLTVT.

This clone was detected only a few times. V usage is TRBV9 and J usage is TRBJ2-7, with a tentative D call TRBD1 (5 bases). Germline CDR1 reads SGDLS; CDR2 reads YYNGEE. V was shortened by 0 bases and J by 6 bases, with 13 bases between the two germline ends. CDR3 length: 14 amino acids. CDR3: CASSVEHSRGEQYF. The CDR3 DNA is TGTGCCAGCAGCGTAGAACACAGTAGGGGCGAGCAGTACTTC.

CDR3 protein: CASSLVGGRTDTQYF. Written as DNA, the CDR3 is TGTGCCAGCAGCTTGGTCGGGGGGCGAACAGATACGCAGTATTTT. V is TRBV5-4 and J is TRBJ2-3, with D possibly matching TRBD2 (7 bases). The CDR3 runs 15 residues. V was pared by 0 bases and J by 3 bases, with 11 bases between. Germline CDR1 and CDR2: SGHNT and YYREEE (reference sequence).

CDR3 protein: CASKFGNSGNTIYF. The CDR3 bases are TGTGCCAGCAAGTTCGGGAACTCTGGAAACACCATATATTTT. The chain has TRBV3-1 (or the pseudogene TRBV3-2) and TRBJ1-3; D not certain. V was shortened by 7 bases and J by 0 bases, with 10 bases between the two germline ends. CDR1 and CDR2 (germline): LGHDT, YNNKEL (reference sequence). The CDR3 covers 14 residues.

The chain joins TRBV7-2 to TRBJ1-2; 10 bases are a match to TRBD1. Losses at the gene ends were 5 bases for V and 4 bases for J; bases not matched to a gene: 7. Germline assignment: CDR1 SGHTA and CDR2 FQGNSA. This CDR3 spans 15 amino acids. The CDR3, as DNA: TGTGCCAGCAGCCAAACCGGGACAGGGGCCTATGGCTACACCTTC. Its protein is CASSQTGTGAYGYTF.

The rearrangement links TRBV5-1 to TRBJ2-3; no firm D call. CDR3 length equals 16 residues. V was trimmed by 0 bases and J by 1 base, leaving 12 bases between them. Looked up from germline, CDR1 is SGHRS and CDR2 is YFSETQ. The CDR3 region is CASSLALWQGTDTQYF. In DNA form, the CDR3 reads TGCGCCAGCAGCTTGGCTCTCTGGCAGGGCACAGATACGCAGTATTTT.

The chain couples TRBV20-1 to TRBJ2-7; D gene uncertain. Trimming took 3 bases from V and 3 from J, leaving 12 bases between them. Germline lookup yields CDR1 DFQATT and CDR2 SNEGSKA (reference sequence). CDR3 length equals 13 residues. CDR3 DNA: TGCAGTGCTAGTCCCAGGCAGGACTACGAGCAGTACTTC. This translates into CSASPRQDYEQYF.

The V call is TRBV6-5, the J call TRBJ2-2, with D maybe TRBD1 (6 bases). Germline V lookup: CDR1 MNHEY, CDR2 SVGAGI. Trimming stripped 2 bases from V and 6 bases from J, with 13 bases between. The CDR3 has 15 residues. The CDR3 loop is CASSYTKRQAGELFF. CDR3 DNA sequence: TGTGCCAGCAGTTACACAAAAAGACAGGCCGGGGAGCTGTTTTTT.

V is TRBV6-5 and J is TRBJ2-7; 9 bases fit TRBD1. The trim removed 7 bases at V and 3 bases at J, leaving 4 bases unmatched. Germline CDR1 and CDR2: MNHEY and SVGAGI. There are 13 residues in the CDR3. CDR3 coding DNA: TGTGCCAGCAAGGTGGGACAGGGCTACGAGCAGTACTTC. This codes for CASKVGQGYEQYF.

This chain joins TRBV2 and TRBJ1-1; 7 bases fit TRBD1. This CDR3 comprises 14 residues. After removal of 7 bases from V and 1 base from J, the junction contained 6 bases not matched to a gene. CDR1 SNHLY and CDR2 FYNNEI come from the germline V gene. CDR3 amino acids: CASTLRTGNTEAFF. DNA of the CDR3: TGTGCCAGCACCCTTCGGACAGGGAACACTGAAGCTTTCTTT. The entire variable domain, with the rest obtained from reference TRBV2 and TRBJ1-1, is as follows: EPEVTQTPSHQVTQMGQEVILRCVPISNHLYFYWYRQILGQKVEFLVSFYNNEISEKSEIFDDQFSVERPDGSNFTLKIRSTKLEDSAMYFCASTLRTGNTEAFFGQGTRLTVV.